This T cell receptor (beta chain) was sequenced in a study of spatial heterogeneity in lung cancer. In TCRdb, the 5' RACE reads were re-called with MiXCR into one record per CDR3 protein. The sample lists around 63,000 distinct CDR3 sequences, 7.5% to 9% seen once, with around 15% in the top ten. V lost 4 bases, J lost 6 bases, and 4 bases stayed unmatched. Per germline, CDR1 LGHNA and CDR2 YNFKEQ. The CDR3 is made up of 15 amino acids. Regarding time point: sample taken at primary tumor resection. Tumor, nontumor lung or frozen PBMC supplied whole RNA that was sequenced unsorted. V gene TRBV4-2 combines with J gene TRBJ2-1; 12 bases line up with TRBD2. The sample was PBMCs, taken at surgery. The sequence was collected from a female donor with early-stage non-small cell lung cancer. For the CDR3, the DNA is TGTGCCAGCAGCCCCGGGACTAGCGGGTCCAATGAGCAGTTCTTC. Translating it yields CASSPGTSGSNEQFF.